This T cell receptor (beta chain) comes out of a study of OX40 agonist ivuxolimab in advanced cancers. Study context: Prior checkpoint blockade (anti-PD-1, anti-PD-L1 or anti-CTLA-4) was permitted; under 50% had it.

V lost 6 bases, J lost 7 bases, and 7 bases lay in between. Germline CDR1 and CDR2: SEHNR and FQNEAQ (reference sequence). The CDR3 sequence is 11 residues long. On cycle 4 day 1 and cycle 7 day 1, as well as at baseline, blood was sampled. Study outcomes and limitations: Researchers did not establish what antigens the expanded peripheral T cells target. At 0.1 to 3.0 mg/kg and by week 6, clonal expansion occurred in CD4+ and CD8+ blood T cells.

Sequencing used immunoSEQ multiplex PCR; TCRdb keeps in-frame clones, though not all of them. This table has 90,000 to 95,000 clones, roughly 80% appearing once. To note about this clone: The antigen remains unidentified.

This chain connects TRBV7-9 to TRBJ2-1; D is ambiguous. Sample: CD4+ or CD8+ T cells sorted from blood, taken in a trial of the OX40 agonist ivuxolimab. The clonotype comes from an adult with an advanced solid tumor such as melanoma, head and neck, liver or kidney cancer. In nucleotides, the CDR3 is TGTGCCAGCAGTCTTCGGAATGAGCAGTTCTTC. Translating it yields CASSLRNEQFF.